This T cell receptor (beta chain) comes out of a study of regulatory T cells in long-lasting Graves disease. Whole-study results and caveats: Whereas about a thousand public clonotypes were shared by new patients, persistent patients shared more, at 2,500 to 3,000. Since the sample size was small, accuracy may have been reduced. Relative to newly diagnosed Graves' patients, persistent ones had lower TCR diversity.

The authors built TCR beta libraries using iRepertoire HTBI primers and Arm-PCR of CDR3 regions. Using its own MiXCR run on the multiplex PCR reads, TCRdb lists one record per CDR3 protein. This sample has approximately 380,000 distinct CDR3 sequences, with roughly 20% found just once. As to this clonotype: The antigen is undetermined.

The time point denotes: persistent/refractory GD, antithyroid drugs over 5 years with positive TRAb. The TCR library was made from RNA extracted from PBMCs. This sequence originates from a female donor with Graves disease. Sequencing was performed on peripheral blood mononuclear cells (PBMCs), taken when the disease was refractory, from a patient treated with antithyroid drugs.

The CDR3 region has the DNA TGCGCCAGCAGCCAAGAGATTGGGCAGGGGCCTCTCGGCTACACCTTC. Translation: CASSQEIGQGPLGYTF. The J gene is TRBJ1-2, the V gene TRBV4-1; possibly TRBD1 for D (6 bases). The CDR3 runs 16 residues. V was trimmed by 0 bases and J by 8 bases, leaving 19 bases between them. CDR1 and CDR2 from the germline V gene are MGHRA and YSYEKL.